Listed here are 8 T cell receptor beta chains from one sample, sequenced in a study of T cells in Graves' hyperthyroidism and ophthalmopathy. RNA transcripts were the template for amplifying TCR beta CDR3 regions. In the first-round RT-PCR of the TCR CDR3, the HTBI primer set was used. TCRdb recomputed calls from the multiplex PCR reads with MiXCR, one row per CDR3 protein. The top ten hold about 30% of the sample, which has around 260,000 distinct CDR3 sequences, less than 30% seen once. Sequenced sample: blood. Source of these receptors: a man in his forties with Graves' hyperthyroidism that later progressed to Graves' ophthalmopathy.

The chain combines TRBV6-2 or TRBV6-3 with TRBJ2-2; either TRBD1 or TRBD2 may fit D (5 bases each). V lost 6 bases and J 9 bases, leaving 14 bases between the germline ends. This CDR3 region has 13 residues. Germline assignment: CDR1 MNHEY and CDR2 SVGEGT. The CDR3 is CASSPGTTRELFF. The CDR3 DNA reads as TGTGCCAGCAGCCCAGGGACCACAAGGGAGCTGTTTTTT.

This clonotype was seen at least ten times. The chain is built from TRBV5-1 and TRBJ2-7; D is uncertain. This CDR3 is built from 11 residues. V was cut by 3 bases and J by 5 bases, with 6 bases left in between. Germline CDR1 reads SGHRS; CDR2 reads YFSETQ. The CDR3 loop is CASSYLNEQYF. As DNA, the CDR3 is TGCGCCAGCAGCTACCTCAACGAGCAGTACTTC.

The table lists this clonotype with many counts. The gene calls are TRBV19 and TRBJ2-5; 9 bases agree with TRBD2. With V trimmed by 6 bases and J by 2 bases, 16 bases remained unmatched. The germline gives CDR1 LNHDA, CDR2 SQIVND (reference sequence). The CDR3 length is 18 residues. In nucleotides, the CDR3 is TGTGCCAGTAGCCCAACAAATAAGGGGACTAGCCCTCAAGAGACCCAGTACTTC. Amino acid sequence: CASSPTNKGTSPQETQYF.

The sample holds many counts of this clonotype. The CDR3 loop is CASSYRKTGRHGELFF. The CDR3 nucleotides are TGTGCCAGCAGCTACCGGAAGACAGGACGCCACGGGGAGCTGTTTTTT. The chain employs TRBV13 and TRBJ2-2, with D possibly TRBD1 on 6 matching bases. V was shortened by 4 bases and J by 7 bases, with 19 bases between the two germline ends. The germline gives CDR1 PRHDT, CDR2 FYEKMQ (reference sequence). The CDR3 has 16 residues.

As DNA, the CDR3 is TGCAGTGCAACCAGGGAGGGTGAGACCCAGTACTTC. Its protein product is CSATREGETQYF. The chain recombines TRBV20-1 with TRBJ2-5; 7 bases fit TRBD2. In germline, CDR1 is DFQATT, CDR2 SNEGSKA (reference sequence). The CDR3 runs 12 residues. With V trimmed by 6 bases and J by 5 bases, 6 bases remained unmatched.

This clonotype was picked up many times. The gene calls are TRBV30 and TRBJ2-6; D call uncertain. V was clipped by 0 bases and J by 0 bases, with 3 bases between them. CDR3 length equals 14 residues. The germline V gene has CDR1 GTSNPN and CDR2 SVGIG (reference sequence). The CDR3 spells CAWSVVSGANVLTF. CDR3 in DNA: TGTGCCTGGAGTGTTGTCTCTGGGGCCAACGTCCTGACTTTC.

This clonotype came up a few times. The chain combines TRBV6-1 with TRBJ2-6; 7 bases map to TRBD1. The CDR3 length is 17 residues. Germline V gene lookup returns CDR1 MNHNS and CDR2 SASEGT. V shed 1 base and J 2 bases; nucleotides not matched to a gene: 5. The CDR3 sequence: CASSEVTGVTGANVLTF. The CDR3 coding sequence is TGTGCCAGCAGTGAAGTTACAGGGGTTACTGGGGCCAACGTCCTGACTTTC.

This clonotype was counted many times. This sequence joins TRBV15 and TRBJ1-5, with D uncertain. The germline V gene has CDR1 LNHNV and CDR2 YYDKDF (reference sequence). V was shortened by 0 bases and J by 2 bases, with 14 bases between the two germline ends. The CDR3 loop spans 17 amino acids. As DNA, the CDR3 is TGTGCCACCAGCAGAGATCGCACTCCCTACGGCAATCAGCCCCAGCATTTT. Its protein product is CATSRDRTPYGNQPQHF.